A single sample gave rise to the 29 T cell receptor beta chains below, sequenced in a study of T cell responses to AZD1222 COVID-19 vaccine. Some clones are missing from TCRdb's copy, which holds only in-frame ones; the method was immunoSEQ multiplex PCR. The sample holds about 120,000 clones, roughly 88% seen once. Sample: peripheral blood, taken 28 days after the second AZD1222 dose. These receptors were taken from an adult who received the AZD1222 COVID-19 vaccine.

The chain links TRBV5-6 to TRBJ1-4; 10 bases line up with TRBD1. The length of the CDR3 is 15 residues. Germline CDR1 and CDR2: SGHDT and YYEEEE. The V gene end was trimmed by 4 bases and the J gene end by 6 bases; junction bases not matched to a gene: 6. Here the CDR3 reads CASSATGTGDEKLFF. The CDR3 DNA reads as TGTGCCAGCAGCGCCACCGGGACAGGGGATGAAAAACTGTTTTTT. Based on the CDR3 plus reference TRBV5-6 and TRBJ1-4, the full variable domain is DAGVTQSPTHLIKTRGQQVTLRCSPKSGHDTVSWYQQALGQGPQFIFQYYEEEERQRGNFPDRFSGHQFPNYSSELNVNALLLGDSALYLCASSATGTGDEKLFFGSGTQLSVL.

This chain uses TRBV5-5 with TRBJ1-5, with 12 positions matching TRBD1. CDR3 length: 15 residues. V was pared by 2 bases and J by 7 bases, with 4 bases of the junction left unmatched. Germline V gene sequence: CDR1 SGHKS, CDR2 YYEKEE (reference sequence). This CDR3 reads CASSFGTGGWQPQHF. DNA for the CDR3: TGTGCCAGCAGCTTCGGGACAGGGGGCTGGCAGCCCCAGCATTTT.

The V call is TRBV9, the J call TRBJ1-6; maybe TRBD1 (5 bases). Germline V gene sequence: CDR1 SGDLS, CDR2 YYNGEE. This CDR3 spans 17 amino acids. Deletions cut 4 bases from V and 7 bases from J, with 21 bases between. CDR3 sequence: CASSQVPDMDSNSPLHF. CDR3 coding DNA: TGTGCCAGCAGCCAGGTCCCGGACATGGACTCCAATTCACCCCTCCACTTT.

This chain uses TRBV7-2 with TRBJ2-3; 10 bases are a match to TRBD2. The V gene's germline CDR1 is SGHTA and CDR2 FQGNSA. This CDR3 is built from 15 residues. Trimming at V came to 5 bases and at J to 2 bases, leaving 4 bases not matched to a gene. CDR3 in amino acids: CASSKRGGYTDTQYF. The CDR3 region has the DNA TGTGCCAGCAGCAAGCGGGGGGGGTACACAGATACGCAGTATTTT.

The V gene is TRBV7-9, the J gene TRBJ2-1, with a possible D match to TRBD1 (6 bases). V was trimmed by 4 bases and J by 8 bases, leaving 15 bases between them. CDR3 length: 14 amino acids. Germline V gene data show CDR1 as SEHNR and CDR2 as FQNEAQ (reference sequence). CDR3 DNA: TGTGCCAGCAGCTCCCGAGGGGGTGGAGATGAGCAGTTCTTC. Translating gives CASSSRGGGDEQFF.

This chain uses TRBV6-2 or TRBV6-3 with TRBJ1-5; D is possibly TRBD1 (5 bases). Per the germline V gene, CDR1 is MNHEY and CDR2 is SVGEGT. The V end lost 2 bases, the J end lost 4 bases, and 15 bases lay between the germline ends. The CDR3 spans 16 residues. CDR3 in DNA: TGTGCCAGCAGTTACCCGACAGCATACCCGAATCAGCCCCAGCATTTT. Translated: CASSYPTAYPNQPQHF.

This chain uses TRBV19 with TRBJ2-1, with 11 bases lining up with TRBD2. Germline V gene sequence: CDR1 LNHDA, CDR2 SQIVND (reference sequence). The CDR3 consists of 16 residues. J was trimmed by 4 bases and V by 2 bases; bases with no gene match: 4. CDR3 DNA: TGTGCCAGTAGTATAACTAGCGGGGGCGGGTACAATGAGCAGTTCTTC. Translated: CASSITSGGGYNEQFF.

This chain links TRBV7-2 with TRBJ1-1; the D is unclear. This CDR3 spans 15 amino acids. The germline V gene has CDR1 SGHTA and CDR2 FQGNSA. Between the trimmed V and J ends, which lost 1 base and 5 bases, there was a span of 14 bases. The chain's CDR3 is CASSLVLGLDTEAFF. DNA of the CDR3: TGTGCCAGCAGCTTAGTGTTGGGTTTGGATACTGAAGCTTTCTTT.

This clone was seen a handful of times. V usage is TRBV27 and J usage is TRBJ2-5; TRBD2 matches 11 bases. CDR3 length: 17 amino acids. The germline V gene encodes CDR1 MNHEY and CDR2 SMNVEV (reference sequence). J was trimmed by 0 bases and V by 5 bases; bases with no gene match: 8. CDR3 sequence reads: CASSTILAGANQETQYF. Written as DNA, the CDR3 is TGTGCCAGCAGTACGATACTAGCGGGGGCGAACCAAGAGACCCAGTACTTC.

The chain couples TRBV4-1 to TRBJ1-5; D gene uncertain. Germline CDR1 reads MGHRA; CDR2 reads YSYEKL. There are 14 residues in the CDR3. V lost 1 base to trimming and J lost 6 bases, with 10 bases between them. The CDR3 DNA reads TGCGCCAGCAGCCAAGGCTCACAAGGTCAGCCCCAGCATTTT. This gives the protein CASSQGSQGQPQHF.

This clone was seen only once. V and J are TRBV6-4 and TRBJ2-7, with 9 bases matching TRBD1. J gave up 5 bases and V 3 bases, and 8 bases lay outside the gene matches. The CDR3 is 15 residues long. Germline values: CDR1 MRHNA, CDR2 SNTAGT. CDR3 bases: TGTGCCAGCAGTGAACTCGGACAGGGGACCCACGAGCAGTACTTC. Translation: CASSELGQGTHEQYF.

The gene calls are TRBV28 and TRBJ2-5; the D gene is possibly TRBD1 (6 bases). Germline loops: CDR1 MDHEN, CDR2 SYDVKM. This CDR3 is 13 amino acids long. Trimming left V 6 bases short and J 5 bases short, with 13 bases between. The CDR3 coding sequence is TGTGCCAGCAGCCCAGGGGTTGGGGAGACCCAGTACTTC. Translation: CASSPGVGETQYF.

The V gene is TRBV7-9, the J gene TRBJ1-2; a weak D match, TRBD1 (5 bases). The V gene's germline CDR1 is SEHNR and CDR2 FQNEAQ (reference sequence). The V end lost 1 base, the J end lost 3 bases, and 9 bases lay between the germline ends. The CDR3 totals 14 residues. The CDR3 spells CASSLVLTDYGYTF. The DNA for the CDR3 is TGTGCCAGCAGCTTAGTTTTGACAGACTATGGCTACACCTTC.

A note on this clone: Other nucleotide sequences in the sample specify the same CDR3. The rearrangement joins TRBV7-9 to TRBJ1-2; weak D call: TRBD1 (5 bases). The CDR3 totals 14 residues. From germline, CDR1 is SEHNR and CDR2 FQNEAQ (reference sequence). The ends were cut back, 4 bases at V and 2 bases at J, with 11 bases in the middle. CDR3 protein: CASSSLTENYGYTF. The CDR3, as DNA: TGTGCCAGCAGCTCCCTGACAGAAAACTATGGCTACACCTTC.

The V and J genes are TRBV24-1 and TRBJ2-2; D may be TRBD1 or TRBD2 (6 bases each). Trimming pared 4 bases from V and 2 bases from J, leaving 13 bases between. Per the germline V gene, CDR1 is KGHDR and CDR2 is SFDVKD. The CDR3 spans 16 residues. Here the CDR3 DNA reads TGTGCCACCAGTGAGTCCAGGGGACTTAACACCGGGGAGCTGTTTTTT. This codes for CATSESRGLNTGELFF.

The chain links TRBV20-1 to TRBJ1-5, with 7 bases aligning to TRBD1. Germline V lookup: CDR1 DFQATT, CDR2 SNEGSKA (reference sequence). CDR3 length: 12 amino acids. The trim removed 3 bases at V and 7 bases at J, leaving 3 bases unmatched. The DNA of the CDR3 is TGCAGTGCTAGTGGGGGACAGCAGCCCCAGCATTTT. This translates into CSASGGQQPQHF.

J is TRBJ2-7 and V is TRBV6-5; TRBD1 might be the D (6 bases). Per the germline V gene, CDR1 is MNHEY and CDR2 is SVGAGI. The CDR3 covers 13 residues. Trimming took off 7 bases at V and 2 bases at J, with 12 bases between the two ends. The CDR3 DNA reads TGTGCCAGCATACGGCAGGGGACCTACGAGCAGTACTTC. Residues: CASIRQGTYEQYF.

The chain has TRBV28 and TRBJ2-7, with 9 bases fitting TRBD1. Germline V gene data show CDR1 as MDHEN and CDR2 as SYDVKM. J gave up 6 bases and V 2 bases, and 5 bases lay outside the gene matches. The CDR3 is 14 amino acids. CDR3 amino acids: CASSLPGQGPEQYF. CDR3 nucleotide sequence: TGTGCCAGCAGTTTACCGGGACAGGGTCCCGAGCAGTACTTC.

This clone was seen once. The rearrangement links TRBV12-5 to TRBJ1-2; D not resolved. Germline V gene data show CDR1 as LGHNT and CDR2 as FRNRAP. V lost 2 bases, J lost 4 bases, and 5 bases lay in between. The CDR3 is 12 amino acids. The CDR3 here is CASGLPGYGYTF. The CDR3 DNA follows: TGTGCTAGTGGTTTGCCAGGCTATGGCTACACCTTC.

This clone was seen a handful of times. The rearrangement links TRBV7-2 to TRBJ1-1; 8 bases are shared with TRBD1. The germline V gene has CDR1 SGHTA and CDR2 FQGNSA. J was trimmed by 3 bases and V by 6 bases; bases with no gene match: 6. This CDR3 has 14 amino acids. CDR3 in amino acids: CASRRQTGDTEAFF. CDR3 bases: TGTGCCAGCAGGCGGCAGACAGGGGACACTGAAGCTTTCTTT.

The rearrangement uses TRBV19 and TRBJ1-2; D perhaps matches TRBD1 (5 bases). Germline V gives CDR1 LNHDA, CDR2 SQIVND (reference sequence). The CDR3 contains 15 residues. The ends were cut back, 7 bases at V and 1 base at J, with 16 bases in the middle. The CDR3 coding sequence is TGTGCCAGTACTCACGCCCGACAGCTTAACTATGGCTACACCTTC. This encodes CASTHARQLNYGYTF.

J is TRBJ2-3 and V is TRBV19, with 8 bases fitting TRBD1. Germline CDR1 reads LNHDA; CDR2 reads SQIVND (reference sequence). V lost 4 bases and J lost 0; bases outside the gene matches: 9. This CDR3 has 17 amino acids. In nucleotides, the CDR3 is TGTGCCAGTAGTAACGGCCGGACAGGGCGGAGCACAGATACGCAGTATTTT. Translating gives CASSNGRTGRSTDTQYF.

The chain employs TRBV19 and TRBJ1-1; weak D call: TRBD1 (5 bases). The germline V gene has CDR1 LNHDA and CDR2 SQIVND (reference sequence). This CDR3 is 13 amino acids long. V was trimmed by 4 bases and J by 0 bases, leaving 6 bases between them. Written as DNA, the CDR3 is TGTGCCAGTAGTAAGGGACTGAACACTGAAGCTTTCTTT. The encoded protein is CASSKGLNTEAFF.

J is TRBJ2-7 and V is TRBV2; a possible D gene is TRBD1 (5 bases). The germline V gene has CDR1 SNHLY and CDR2 FYNNEI. Trimming cost V 9 bases and J 2 bases, with 11 bases left between them. The CDR3 runs to 12 residues. The CDR3 here is CASGATPYEQYF. The CDR3 nucleotides are TGTGCCAGTGGGGCGACACCCTACGAGCAGTACTTC.

In DNA form, the CDR3 reads TGTGCCAGCAGATCCGGGACAGGGGTCTCCGAGCAGTACTTC. This sequence encodes CASRSGTGVSEQYF. This chain links TRBV27 with TRBJ2-7, with 10 bases aligning to TRBD1. V was clipped by 6 bases and J by 6 bases; unmatched bases: 8. Germline CDR1 is MNHEY and CDR2 is SMNVEV (reference sequence). The CDR3 is made up of 14 amino acids.

The chain links TRBV19 to TRBJ1-5, with D unresolved. CDR1 and CDR2 from the germline V gene are LNHDA and SQIVND (reference sequence). This CDR3 region has 14 residues. V gave up 2 bases and J gave up 5 bases, with 10 bases separating them. CDR3 protein: CASSISRLDQPQHF. CDR3 in DNA: TGTGCCAGTAGTATATCAAGGTTGGATCAGCCCCAGCATTTT.

The gene calls are TRBV6-5 and TRBJ1-4; D is unclear. Trimming cost V 8 bases and J 4 bases, with 14 bases left between them. Germline CDR1 reads MNHEY; CDR2 reads SVGAGI. The CDR3 totals 14 residues. Written as DNA, the CDR3 is TGTGCCAGCCTATCGGACGGTTTTAATGAAAAACTGTTTTTT. It translates to CASLSDGFNEKLFF.

The V gene is TRBV28, the J gene TRBJ1-2, with D possibly matching TRBD1 (5 bases). The V gene lost 6 bases and the J gene lost 7 bases, with 15 bases spanning the gap. The germline V gene has CDR1 MDHEN and CDR2 SYDVKM. The CDR3 has 13 amino acids. This CDR3 reads CASSTGGVRGYTF. DNA of the CDR3: TGTGCCAGCAGCACCGGGGGGGTTCGTGGCTACACCTTC.

The chain has TRBV4-1 and TRBJ1-4; D may be TRBD1 (6 bases). The V end lost 0 bases, the J end lost 5 bases, and 13 bases lay between the germline ends. The germline V gene has CDR1 MGHRA and CDR2 YSYEKL. The CDR3 is 16 residues long. CDR3 nucleotides: TGCGCCAGCAGCCAAGATCCAGGACAGTTAAATGAAAAACTGTTTTTT. This translates into CASSQDPGQLNEKLFF.